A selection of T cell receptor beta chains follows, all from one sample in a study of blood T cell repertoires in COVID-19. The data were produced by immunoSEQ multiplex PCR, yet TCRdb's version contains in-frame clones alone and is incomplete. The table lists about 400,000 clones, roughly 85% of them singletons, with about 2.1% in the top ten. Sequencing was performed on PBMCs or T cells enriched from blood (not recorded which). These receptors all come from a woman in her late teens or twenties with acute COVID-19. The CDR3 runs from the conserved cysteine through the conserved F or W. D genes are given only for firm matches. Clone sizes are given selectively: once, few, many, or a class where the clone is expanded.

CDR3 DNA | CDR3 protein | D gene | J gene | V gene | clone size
TGTGCCAGCAGCTTAGCTGTCACCGGGGAGCTGTTTTTT | CASSLAVTGELFF | . | TRBJ2-2 | TRBV11-3 | .
TGTGCCAACTTGGCGGGACAGGGAGGGACCAATGAGCAGTTCTTC | CANLAGQGGTNEQFF | TRBD1 | TRBJ2-1 | TRBV2 | .
TGCAGTGCTAGTGAGGGACTAACTCAAGAGACCCAGTACTTC | CSASEGLTQETQYF | TRBD2 | TRBJ2-5 | TRBV20-1 | .
TGTGCCACCAGAGCCGACAGGGCGTACGAGCAGTACTTC | CATRADRAYEQYF | TRBD1 | TRBJ2-7 | TRBV15 | .
TGCGCCAGCAGCTATAGCGGGGGGCCGGTCGATACGCAGTATTTT | CASSYSGGPVDTQYF | TRBD2 | TRBJ2-3 | TRBV4-1 | .
TGTGCCAGCAGTTACTCGTCCAACTCCTACGAGCAGTACTTC | CASSYSSNSYEQYF | . | TRBJ2-7 | TRBV6-6 | .
TGTGCCAGCAGCCAAGGGAGGGGAAAACTGTTTTTT | CASSQGRGKLFF | . | TRBJ1-4 | TRBV7-8 | .
TGTGCCAGCAGCCAAGAGTCACTACTCAGCACCGGGGAGCTGTTTTTT | CASSQESLLSTGELFF | . | TRBJ2-2 | TRBV3-1/TRBV3-2 | .
TGTGCCAGCAGCGTAAACCCTCTAGCGGGGGCCCCCTACGAGCAGTACTTC | CASSVNPLAGAPYEQYF | TRBD2 | TRBJ2-7 | TRBV9 | .
TGTGCCATCGGTATGACAGTAAAAAACAATGAGCAGTTCTTC | CAIGMTVKNNEQFF | . | TRBJ2-1 | TRBV10-3 | .
TGTGCCACCCTCCGCACAGGGTACCTAGATGGCTACACCTTC | CATLRTGYLDGYTF | . | TRBJ1-2 | TRBV28 | .
TGTGCCAGCAGCTTATCCGCTAGCGGGAGGCAAGAGACCCAGTACTTC | CASSLSASGRQETQYF | TRBD2 | TRBJ2-5 | TRBV7-2 | .
TGTGCCAGCAGCATGGCCGGGACAGGCGGGTCACCCCTCCACTTT | CASSMAGTGGSPLHF | TRBD1 | TRBJ1-6 | TRBV7-3 | once
TGTGCCAGCTCACCAAACAGGGGGGGAGAGACCCAGTACTTC | CASSPNRGGETQYF | . | TRBJ2-5 | TRBV18 | .
TGTGCCAGTAGTTCAGGGGAGGGATCCTACGAGCAGTACTTC | CASSSGEGSYEQYF | . | TRBJ2-7 | TRBV19 | .
TGTGCCAGCAGCCCGGCGGGGGGAAATTCACCCCTCCACTTT | CASSPAGGNSPLHF | . | TRBJ1-6 | TRBV7-9 | once
TGTGCCAGCAGCAGGGCGTCGAGTGAGCAGTACTTC | CASSRASSEQYF | . | TRBJ2-7 | TRBV6-5 | .
TGTGCCAGTATGATGAGTGGGACTAGGGACGAGCAGTACTTC | CASMMSGTRDEQYF | TRBD2 | TRBJ2-7 | TRBV19 | .
TGCGCCAGCAGCCACGCCGGGGGACCGAGCTATGGCTACACCTTC | CASSHAGGPSYGYTF | . | TRBJ1-2 | TRBV4-1 | .
TGTGCCAGCAGTAACAGGGGAAGTGTGGATGAAAAACTGTTTTTT | CASSNRGSVDEKLFF | TRBD1 | TRBJ1-4 | TRBV28 | few
TGTGCCAGCAGCTTAGATTTAGCGGGAGGGAGTGAGCAGTTCTTC | CASSLDLAGGSEQFF | TRBD2 | TRBJ2-1 | TRBV7-9 | .
TGTGCCAGTCATTTCCGGACAGGGGGTTTTGAGCCCCAGCATTTT | CASHFRTGGFEPQHF | TRBD1 | TRBJ1-5 | TRBV19 | .
TGTGCCAGCAGCTTACAGGGGGATAGCGAAAAACTGTTTTTT | CASSLQGDSEKLFF | TRBD1 | TRBJ1-4 | TRBV5-4 | .
TGTGCCAGCAGTCTAAGCGGGGGGGCCATAGCTACGCAGTATTTT | CASSLSGGAIATQYF | TRBD2 | TRBJ2-3 | TRBV6-2/TRBV6-3 | .
TGTGCCAGCAGCCCTCCCCCGGGACAGGGGGGGAGCGAGCAGTACTTC | CASSPPPGQGGSEQYF | TRBD1 | TRBJ2-7 | TRBV28 | .
TGTGCCAGTAGTGCGCGCAGGGGGCTCCCTCATCAGCCCCAGCATTTT | CASSARRGLPHQPQHF | TRBD1 | TRBJ1-5 | TRBV19 | .
TGCGCCAGCAGCCAAGAAAGAGAAGGGGCTGAAGCTTTCTTT | CASSQEREGAEAFF | . | TRBJ1-1 | TRBV4-3 | .
TGTGCCAGCAGCTCTTCTGTTGATACGCAGTATTTT | CASSSSVDTQYF | . | TRBJ2-3 | TRBV11-2 | .
TGTGCCAGCAGCAAAGAGGGAGGGTATAATGAAAAACTGTTTTTT | CASSKEGGYNEKLFF | . | TRBJ1-4 | TRBV7-2 | .
TGTGCCAGCAGTCCCCCACCCTACAGGGGGGGGTCCTACGAGCAGTACTTC | CASSPPPYRGGSYEQYF | . | TRBJ2-7 | TRBV27 | .
TGTGCCAGCAGTTACGGTACCGGGACAGGGGTTGAAAAACTGTTTTTT | CASSYGTGTGVEKLFF | TRBD1 | TRBJ1-4 | TRBV6-5 | few
TGCGCCAGCAGCCAATCTCAGGGAATCAATCAGCCCCAGCATTTT | CASSQSQGINQPQHF | . | TRBJ1-5 | TRBV4-1 | .
TGTGCCAGCAGCTCCCTTGCCGGGGAAAATTCACCCCTCCACTTT | CASSSLAGENSPLHF | . | TRBJ1-6 | TRBV5-6 | .
TGCAGCGTTGAACGCGGGGATGGTCAGCCCCAGCATTTT | CSVERGDGQPQHF | . | TRBJ1-5 | TRBV29-1 | .
TGCGCCAGCAGCCAAGCCGATAGCGGGACCTCCTCCTACAATGAGCAGTTCTTC | CASSQADSGTSSYNEQFF | TRBD2 | TRBJ2-1 | TRBV4-3 | .
TGTGCCAGCACCTATAGCGGGAGGAACACAGATACGCAGTATTTT | CASTYSGRNTDTQYF | TRBD2 | TRBJ2-3 | TRBV6-5 | .
TGTGCAAGTCGCCCATGGCCGGGGTTAATGGCTTTCTTT | CASRPWPGLMAFF | . | TRBJ1-1 | TRBV12-2 | .
TGTGCCAGCACCCGCCAGGGCCCCCTCACCGGGGAGCTGTTTTTT | CASTRQGPLTGELFF | . | TRBJ2-2 | TRBV5-8 | once
TGCGCCAGCAGCCAAGGGGGACTAGTCGTGGAGCAGTACTTC | CASSQGGLVVEQYF | TRBD2 | TRBJ2-7 | TRBV4-1 | .
TGTGCCACCAGCAGATTAAAAAATCAGCCCCAGCATTTT | CATSRLKNQPQHF | . | TRBJ1-5 | TRBV15 | .